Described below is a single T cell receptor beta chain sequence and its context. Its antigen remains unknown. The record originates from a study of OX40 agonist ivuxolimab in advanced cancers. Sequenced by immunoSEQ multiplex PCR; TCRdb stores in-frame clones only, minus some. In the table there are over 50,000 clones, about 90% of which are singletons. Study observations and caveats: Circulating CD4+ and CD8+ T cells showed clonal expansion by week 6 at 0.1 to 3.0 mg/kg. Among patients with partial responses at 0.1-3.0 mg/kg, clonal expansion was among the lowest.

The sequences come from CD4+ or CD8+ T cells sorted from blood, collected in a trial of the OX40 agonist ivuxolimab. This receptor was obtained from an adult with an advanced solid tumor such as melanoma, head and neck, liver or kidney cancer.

CDR3 in DNA: TGCGCCAGCAGCTACTACGGGGATTCGGCTTTCTTT. As protein: CASSYYGDSAFF. This rearrangement joins TRBV5-1 to TRBJ1-1; D is unresolved. Germline CDR1 SGHRS, CDR2 YFSETQ. The V end lost 3 bases, the J end lost 11 bases, and 14 bases lay between the germline ends. This CDR3 is 12 amino acids long.